A single T cell receptor (beta chain) is shown here with its context. Its antigen is not identified. These data are taken from a study of CXCR3-negative and CXCR3-positive naive CD8 T cells. Overall study: Roughly 1.5 +/- 0.3 million TRB reads came from each library, giving around 140 million in total.

There are 13 residues in the CDR3. The germline V gene has CDR1 SGDLS and CDR2 YYNGEE. Findings and caveats of the study: Unlike memory cells, which differed, naive CXCR3-negative and CXCR3-positive cells had similar TRBV-TRBJ usage. For memory CD8+ cells diversity was much lower, but both naive subsets had comparably high diversity. Against CXCR3-negative naive cells, CXCR3-positive naive cells showed more hydrophobic TRB CDR3s.

UMI-labeled 5' RACE TRB cDNA libraries were prepared from the cells. TCRdb re-called the 5' RACE reads and gives one entry per CDR3 protein, without DNA. The specimen's table records approximately 83,000 distinct CDR3 sequences. The sequence was obtained from a human donor in good health. Some clones in this sample may be carry-over from other donors' samples. The chain uses TRBV9 and TRBJ2-5; TCRdb names TRBD1, which stays unverified in the absence of DNA. The sequenced sample was naive CXCR3- CD8+ T cells from blood. Stated subset: CD45RO-CCR7+CD27+CD95- naive CD8+ T cells lacking CXCR3 (TNR3-). The CDR3 protein is CASSVGTENTQYF.